This T cell receptor (beta chain) was retrieved from a study of vaccination effects on CD4 cells after COVID-19. Study-wide points: After vaccination, at late timepoints, clones induced by infection and by vaccine contracted markedly. Just 1 of 255 vaccine-induced clones in healthy recipients was cross-reactive.

Using immunoSEQ multiplex PCR, the repertoire was profiled, and TCRdb retains in-frame clones only, with some absent. The sample yields 50,000 to 65,000 clones, roughly 79% seen once. This CDR3 contains 15 residues. The germline CDR1 and CDR2 sequences are SNHLY and FYNNEI. Trimming removed 9 bases at V and 7 bases at J, with 22 bases between. Regarding this clone: Its antigen is undetermined.

Sequencing followed a ViraFEST assay step that expanded antigen-specific CD4+ T cells with viral peptide pools. It was after more than nine days of culture that CD4+ T cells were isolated. V is TRBV2 and J is TRBJ2-1; D possibly matches TRBD1 or TRBD2 (7 bases each). The TCR originated in a human donor who received a COVID-19 vaccine. The sequencing here drew on CD4+ T cells from PBMCs cultured with HCoV-229E spike peptides, taken before COVID-19 vaccination. CDR3 region: CARAQGGALRNEQFF. CDR3 sequence (DNA): TGTGCCAGGGCCCAGGGGGGGGCCCTTAGGAATGAGCAGTTCTTC.